Shown below are 16 T cell receptor beta chains from a single sample sequenced in a study of T cell responses to AZD1222 COVID-19 vaccine. Assay: immunoSEQ multiplex PCR; the TCRdb copy retains only in-frame clones and omits some. The sample shows some 98,000 clones, 84% of them seen only once. Source: peripheral blood, taken 28 days after the second AZD1222 dose. These receptor sequences come from an adult who received the AZD1222 COVID-19 vaccine.

The chain uses TRBV25-1 and TRBJ1-2; D is unresolved. Germline V gene data show CDR1 as MGHDK and CDR2 as SYGVNS. Deletions cut 1 base from V and 3 bases from J, with 3 bases between. There are 12 residues in the CDR3. The CDR3 reads CASSEFDYGYTF. In DNA, the CDR3 is TGTGCCAGCAGTGAATTCGACTATGGCTACACCTTC.

This clone appeared a few times. The chain uses TRBV7-9 and TRBJ1-6, with D maybe TRBD1 (5 bases). The CDR3 covers 15 residues. The V and J ends lost 5 bases and 8 bases respectively, with 16 bases between them. The germline V gene has CDR1 SEHNR and CDR2 FQNEAQ (reference sequence). Written as DNA, the CDR3 is TGTGCCAGCAGCCCCGCCGCTTTGGGGGATTCACCCCTCCACTTT. Translation: CASSPAALGDSPLHF.

V gene TRBV5-1 combines with J gene TRBJ1-4, with D tentatively TRBD1 (6 bases). CDR1 SGHRS and CDR2 YFSETQ come from the germline V gene. There are 14 residues in the CDR3. Trimming took off 0 bases at V and 6 bases at J, with 9 bases between the two ends. The chain's CDR3 is CASSLDRADEKLFF. In DNA, the CDR3 is TGCGCCAGCAGCTTGGACAGGGCGGATGAAAAACTGTTTTTT.

The chain joins TRBV12-3 or TRBV12-4 to TRBJ2-7, with 7 nucleotides matching TRBD1. The junction had 4 bases not matched to a gene; V was cut back by 7 bases and J by 4 bases. The CDR3 spans 12 residues. The CDR3 coding sequence is TGTGCCAGCATTGGACAGGAATACGAGCAGTACTTC. It is translated as CASIGQEYEQYF.

V is TRBV3-1 (or the pseudogene TRBV3-2) and J is TRBJ2-1; the match to TRBD2 covers 9 bases. The CDR3 runs to 15 residues. Germline values: CDR1 LGHDT, CDR2 YNNKEL (reference sequence). The trim removed 0 bases at V and 12 bases at J, leaving 9 bases unmatched. The CDR3 protein is CASSQDLAGPSRQFF. CDR3 DNA sequence: TGTGCCAGCAGCCAAGATCTAGCGGGACCTTCACGGCAGTTCTTC.

The V and J genes are TRBV25-1 and TRBJ2-1, with D maybe TRBD1 (6 bases). Germline V gene data show CDR1 as MGHDK and CDR2 as SYGVNS. This CDR3 has 14 amino acids. The V end lost 6 bases, the J end lost 8 bases, and 17 bases lay between the germline ends. The CDR3 nucleotides read TGTGCCAGCAGCAGGGGACACAGTAGTGATGAGCAGTTCTTC. Translated: CASSRGHSSDEQFF. Together with reference TRBV25-1 and TRBJ2-1, the CDR3 gives the full variable domain: EADIYQTPRYLVIGTGKKITLECSQTMGHDKMYWYQQDPGMELHLIHYSYGVNSTEKGDLSSESTVSRIRTEHFPLTLESARPSHTSQYLCASSRGHSSDEQFFGPGTRLTVL.

The chain links TRBV3-1 (or the pseudogene TRBV3-2) to TRBJ2-7, with a tentative D call TRBD2 (7 bases). Trimming stripped 6 bases from V and 3 bases from J, with 15 bases between. CDR1 LGHDT and CDR2 YNNKEL come from the germline V gene (reference sequence). The CDR3 has 14 residues. The CDR3 bases are TGTGCCAGCAGACGGGGGGAGACAGGCTACGAGCAGTACTTC. Encoded protein: CASRRGETGYEQYF.

This sequence joins TRBV6-2 or TRBV6-3 and TRBJ1-4; unclear D gene. The CDR3 runs to 17 residues. The germline CDR1 and CDR2 sequences are MNHEY and SVGEGT. V was cut by 4 bases and J by 0 bases, with 15 bases left in between. Written as DNA, the CDR3 is TGTGCCAGCAGTTGTTTAGGGATTGGGGCAACTAATGAAAAACTGTTTTTT. Translation: CASSCLGIGATNEKLFF.

The chain uses TRBV7-6 and TRBJ2-7; D is perhaps TRBD2 (6 bases). The CDR3 extends over 14 amino acids. Trimming took off 1 base at V and 7 bases at J, with 14 bases between the two ends. Germline V gives CDR1 SGHVS, CDR2 FNYEAQ. The CDR3 region is CASSLGGGAGEQYF. CDR3 DNA: TGTGCCAGCAGCTTAGGAGGAGGGGCGGGGGAGCAGTACTTC.

This clone was detected only a few times. The V call is TRBV4-1, the J call TRBJ2-7; maybe TRBD1 (6 bases). This CDR3 is built from 14 residues. The V end lost 1 base, the J end lost 4 bases, and 11 bases lay between the germline ends. The germline CDR1 and CDR2 sequences are MGHRA and YSYEKL. CDR3: CASSQVIQGYEQYF. The CDR3 DNA reads as TGCGCCAGCAGCCAAGTAATACAGGGATACGAGCAGTACTTC.

The CDR3 nucleotides read TGTGCCAGCAGCCAAGTGGGACAGGGGTTAGCCGAGCAGTACTTC. Amino acids: CASSQVGQGLAEQYF. This chain links TRBV7-8 with TRBJ2-7; 10 bases agree with TRBD1. Germline CDR1 reads SGHVS; CDR2 reads FQNEAQ. Unmatched junction bases numbered 10, after V lost 5 bases and J lost 6 bases. CDR3 length equals 15 residues.

This chain uses TRBV9 with TRBJ2-7, with 9 bases identical to TRBD1. The CDR3 loop spans 15 amino acids. J lost 4 bases, V lost 0 bases, and 5 bases had no gene match. Germline values: CDR1 SGDLS, CDR2 YYNGEE. The CDR3 loop is CASSVATGGFYEQYF. CDR3 coding DNA: TGTGCCAGCAGCGTAGCGACAGGGGGTTTTTACGAGCAGTACTTC.

This clone showed up just once. This chain links TRBV27 with TRBJ1-1; D gene uncertain. Germline loops: CDR1 MNHEY, CDR2 SMNVEV (reference sequence). V was cut by 3 bases and J by 5 bases, with 13 bases left in between. CDR3 length equals 14 residues. CDR3 region: CASSFVSFGTEAFF. The CDR3 DNA reads TGTGCCAGCAGTTTCGTCTCCTTCGGGACTGAAGCTTTCTTT.

CDR3 sequence (DNA): TGTGCCAGCAGCACGACCCCCTACGAGCAGTACTTC. This translates into CASSTTPYEQYF. The chain uses TRBV7-8 and TRBJ2-7; no firm D call. This CDR3 spans 12 amino acids. Germline V lookup: CDR1 SGHVS, CDR2 FQNEAQ. With 5 bases removed from V and 2 bases from J, the gap between germline ends came to 7 bases.

The chain combines TRBV3-1 (or the pseudogene TRBV3-2) with TRBJ1-3; D gene uncertain. Germline values: CDR1 LGHDT, CDR2 YNNKEL (reference sequence). The CDR3 consists of 15 residues. The V gene lost 0 bases and the J gene lost 0 bases, with 6 bases spanning the gap. The DNA for the CDR3 is TGTGCCAGCAGCCAAGACTCACACTCTGGAAACACCATATATTTT. It is translated as CASSQDSHSGNTIYF.

This chain uses TRBV11-2 with TRBJ1-2, with 8 bases fitting TRBD1. Unmatched junction bases numbered 8, after V lost 3 bases and J lost 8 bases. Germline V gene data show CDR1 as SGHAT and CDR2 as FQNNGV. The CDR3 contains 14 residues. The CDR3 spells CASSFGQGRGGYTF. For the CDR3, the DNA is TGTGCCAGCAGCTTCGGACAGGGAAGAGGCGGCTACACCTTC. The full variable domain, in which reference TRBV11-2 and TRBJ1-2 provide the parts outside the CDR3, is EAGVAQSPRYKIIEKRQSVAFWCNPISGHATLYWYQQILGQGPKLLIQFQNNGVVDDSQLPKDRFSAERLKGVDSTLKIQPAKLEDSAVYLCASSFGQGRGGYTFGSGTRLTVV.